A selection of T cell receptor beta chains follows, all from one sample in a study of T cells expressing NK-cell markers. TCRdb reprocessed the 5' RACE reads, keeping one entry per CDR3 protein, no DNA. The listing contains around 260,000 distinct CDR3 sequences. Sequencing was carried out using blood T cells: a sorted CD56 or NKG2C T cell subset, CD4+ or CD8+ T cells, or bulk PBMC T cells (not recorded which). The receptors come from a woman between 18 and 75 years old in good health. CDR3s include the opening cysteine and the closing phenylalanine or tryptophan. Each record gives: V gene, J gene, clone size, CDR3 protein. The size of a clone is reported for some rows only, either as once, few or many, or as a class for expanded clones.

v_call: TRBV12-3/TRBV12-4; j_call: TRBJ1-1; clone_size: -; cdr3_aa: CASSADIVNTEAFF
v_call: TRBV7-9; j_call: TRBJ1-6; clone_size: -; cdr3_aa: CASSSGQGFYNSPLHF
v_call: TRBV27; j_call: TRBJ1-2; clone_size: -; cdr3_aa: CASSLGVTSYGYTF
v_call: TRBV3-1; j_call: TRBJ2-7; clone_size: -; cdr3_aa: CASSRRVPYEQYF
v_call: TRBV29-1; j_call: TRBJ2-1; clone_size: medium-sized; cdr3_aa: CSVEGGRGGPEEQFF
v_call: TRBV9; j_call: TRBJ2-3; clone_size: -; cdr3_aa: CASSAQGQGFGDTQYF
v_call: TRBV15; j_call: TRBJ2-4; clone_size: -; cdr3_aa: CATSQGQIAKNIQYF
v_call: TRBV20-1; j_call: TRBJ2-1; clone_size: -; cdr3_aa: CSASLAGITYNEQFF
v_call: TRBV9; j_call: TRBJ2-5; clone_size: -; cdr3_aa: CASSVGSTSFQETQYF
v_call: TRBV6-2/TRBV6-3; j_call: TRBJ2-7; clone_size: -; cdr3_aa: CASTVTALASDEQYF
v_call: TRBV6-2/TRBV6-3; j_call: TRBJ2-7; clone_size: -; cdr3_aa: CASSGTPGPLYEQYF
v_call: TRBV6-1; j_call: TRBJ1-5; clone_size: -; cdr3_aa: CASRTMTGGNQPQHF
v_call: TRBV20-1; j_call: TRBJ1-1; clone_size: -; cdr3_aa: CSASRGGRTEAFF
v_call: TRBV11-1; j_call: TRBJ2-6; clone_size: -; cdr3_aa: CASSPVSARVSGANVLTF
v_call: TRBV14; j_call: TRBJ2-7; clone_size: -; cdr3_aa: CASSHRGRERGEQYF
v_call: TRBV20-1; j_call: TRBJ2-1; clone_size: -; cdr3_aa: CSARAGLATYNEQFF
v_call: TRBV20-1; j_call: TRBJ2-3; clone_size: -; cdr3_aa: CSARDFFWTRGAQTYTDTQYF
v_call: TRBV12-3/TRBV12-4; j_call: TRBJ2-2; clone_size: -; cdr3_aa: CASSLVRGIHGELFF
v_call: TRBV6-1; j_call: TRBJ1-6; clone_size: -; cdr3_aa: CASRLQQGSYNSPLHF
v_call: TRBV5-4; j_call: TRBJ2-1; clone_size: -; cdr3_aa: CASSFEEGSYNEQFF
v_call: TRBV20-1; j_call: TRBJ2-1; clone_size: -; cdr3_aa: CSARDSGRSVSYNEQFF
v_call: TRBV10-3; j_call: TRBJ2-3; clone_size: -; cdr3_aa: CAIGGLATSTDTQYF
v_call: TRBV18; j_call: TRBJ2-5; clone_size: -; cdr3_aa: CASSRERETQYF
v_call: TRBV20-1; j_call: TRBJ1-1; clone_size: -; cdr3_aa: CSAPDLNTEAFF
v_call: TRBV20-1; j_call: TRBJ1-2; clone_size: -; cdr3_aa: CSAAAYRDGYGYTF
v_call: TRBV27; j_call: TRBJ2-4; clone_size: -; cdr3_aa: CASSLESPGHDIQYF
v_call: TRBV29-1; j_call: TRBJ2-3; clone_size: -; cdr3_aa: CSSSGVSTYTQYF
v_call: TRBV12-3/TRBV12-4; j_call: TRBJ2-1; clone_size: -; cdr3_aa: CASSLMRGAGPYNEQFF
v_call: TRBV9; j_call: TRBJ1-1; clone_size: -; cdr3_aa: CASSVAMNTEAFF
v_call: TRBV11-2; j_call: TRBJ2-3; clone_size: -; cdr3_aa: CASSLGAAPMDTQYF
v_call: TRBV20-1; j_call: TRBJ1-2; clone_size: -; cdr3_aa: CSARLQGEGYTF
v_call: TRBV11-2; j_call: TRBJ1-4; clone_size: -; cdr3_aa: CASSPDMVVEKLFF
v_call: TRBV6-1; j_call: TRBJ2-3; clone_size: -; cdr3_aa: CASSAEWWTDTQYF
v_call: TRBV10-2; j_call: TRBJ2-4; clone_size: -; cdr3_aa: CASEGTSKNIQYF
v_call: TRBV29-1; j_call: TRBJ1-1; clone_size: -; cdr3_aa: CSVVGTSRGTEAFF
v_call: TRBV20-1; j_call: TRBJ2-1; clone_size: -; cdr3_aa: CSARDLTGSYNEQFF
v_call: TRBV20-1; j_call: TRBJ2-7; clone_size: -; cdr3_aa: CSSREDGGSYEQYF
v_call: TRBV18; j_call: TRBJ2-7; clone_size: -; cdr3_aa: CASSPGTSTYEQYF
v_call: TRBV7-9; j_call: TRBJ2-3; clone_size: -; cdr3_aa: CASSLITYTDTQYF
v_call: TRBV7-3; j_call: TRBJ2-1; clone_size: -; cdr3_aa: CASSSHGRVSYNEQFF
v_call: TRBV7-2; j_call: TRBJ2-7; clone_size: -; cdr3_aa: CAISSSIYEQYF
v_call: TRBV12-3/TRBV12-4; j_call: TRBJ2-4; clone_size: -; cdr3_aa: CASSYGGAAKNIQYF
v_call: TRBV5-1; j_call: TRBJ2-5; clone_size: -; cdr3_aa: CASSPYWSTQETQYF
v_call: TRBV7-2; j_call: TRBJ2-7; clone_size: -; cdr3_aa: CASSLVSTSSYEQYF
v_call: TRBV12-3/TRBV12-4; j_call: TRBJ2-4; clone_size: -; cdr3_aa: CASSLPIGKNIQYF
v_call: TRBV5-1; j_call: TRBJ2-1; clone_size: -; cdr3_aa: CASSSSYTRNNEQFF
v_call: TRBV5-4; j_call: TRBJ2-7; clone_size: -; cdr3_aa: CASSYGQGASPVEQYF
v_call: TRBV2; j_call: TRBJ2-3; clone_size: -; cdr3_aa: CASQTWADTQYF
v_call: TRBV7-3; j_call: TRBJ2-2; clone_size: -; cdr3_aa: CASRADRYTGELFF
v_call: TRBV4-2; j_call: TRBJ1-4; clone_size: -; cdr3_aa: CASSLHSSEKAEKLFF
v_call: TRBV28; j_call: TRBJ2-4; clone_size: -; cdr3_aa: CASSLPADRAKNIQYF
v_call: TRBV7-2; j_call: TRBJ1-6; clone_size: -; cdr3_aa: CASSIDSGRRRNSPLHF
v_call: TRBV7-3; j_call: TRBJ2-3; clone_size: -; cdr3_aa: CASSSGPTDTQYF